This T cell receptor beta chain was recovered during a study of blood T cells in healthy people across ages. Each individual donor underwent a draw of approximately 10 milliliters of peripheral blood. For this clonotype: Its antigen remains unidentified.

A sample-barcoded 5' primer and a J-beta primer mix were used in a second PCR of roughly 7 to 12 cycles. Individual samples furnished no less than 2.5 million CDR3-containing paired-end reads apiece. Each CDR3 protein is one row after TCRdb ran MiXCR on the 5' RACE reads. The table records around 1,900,000 distinct CDR3 sequences, roughly two fifths of them present only once. Germline lookup yields CDR1 MNHEY and CDR2 SVGEGT. V gave up 8 bases and J gave up 0 bases; unmatched junction bases: 9. The CDR3 extends over 16 amino acids. The study's findings and limits: PBMCs that were unsorted prevented a conclusive naive versus antigen-experienced comparison.

The sequence was collected from a human donor in good health. Sequencing was performed on blood. This chain connects TRBV6-2 or TRBV6-3 to TRBJ1-3, with 8 bases aligning to TRBD1. The CDR3 reads CASGTDRASSGNTIYF. In DNA form, the CDR3 reads TGTGCCAGCGGAACGGACAGGGCGAGCTCTGGAAACACCATATATTTT.